A selection of T cell receptor beta chains follows, all from one sample in a study of blood T cell repertoires in COVID-19. Sequencing used immunoSEQ multiplex PCR; TCRdb keeps in-frame clones, though not all of them. The profile shows approximately 300,000 clones, more than 80% of them singletons. The sequenced sample was peripheral blood. The receptors were gathered from a man between 18 and 29 years old who had recovered from COVID-19. Both conserved end residues are part of each CDR3. The D gene is left open where the match is weak. The size field is filled for only some rows; it gives once, few, many or a size class.

J gene	V gene	D gene	clone size	CDR3 DNA	CDR3 protein
TRBJ2-3	TRBV7-9	TRBD1	NA	TGTGCCAGCAGCTCCCGGGACAGGGCGACAGATACGCAGTATTTT	CASSSRDRATDTQYF
TRBJ2-1	TRBV7-3	TRBD2	once	TGTGCCAGCAGCTTAATAGCGGGACCCTACAATGAGCAGTTCTTC	CASSLIAGPYNEQFF
TRBJ1-2	TRBV25-1	NA	NA	TGTGCCAGCAGTGTGGGGCTCCCATTTGGCTACACCTTC	CASSVGLPFGYTF
TRBJ2-1	TRBV19	NA	once	TGTGCCAGTAGTATAGTTCAGGGCTCCTACAATGAGCAGTTCTTC	CASSIVQGSYNEQFF
TRBJ1-2	TRBV10-3	NA	NA	TGTGCCATCAGCGCGGAGGGGTCCGGCTACACCTTC	CAISAEGSGYTF
TRBJ2-7	TRBV19	NA	NA	TGTGCCAGTAGTAGGCAGGGTACCGTCGAGCAGTACTTC	CASSRQGTVEQYF
TRBJ2-1	TRBV29-1	TRBD1	few	TGCAGCGTTGATACCCGGACAGGGCTAAATGAGCAGTTCTTC	CSVDTRTGLNEQFF
TRBJ2-7	TRBV10-3	NA	NA	TGTGCCATCAGTGAAATCAGGGAATTAATCCACGAGCAGTACTTC	CAISEIRELIHEQYF
TRBJ2-7	TRBV19	TRBD2	few	TGTGCCAGTAGTCCAGGGACTAGCGGATACGAGCAGTACTTC	CASSPGTSGYEQYF
TRBJ1-1	TRBV5-1	TRBD1	NA	TGCGCCAGCAGCTTGAGCAAGGACAGGGTGAAGGCTGAAGCTTTCTTT	CASSLSKDRVKAEAFF
TRBJ2-1	TRBV5-1	TRBD2	NA	TGCGCCAGCAGCCCAGGGACTAGCGGGAGGGATGAGCAGTTCTTC	CASSPGTSGRDEQFF
TRBJ2-2	TRBV9	TRBD1	NA	TGTGCCAGCAGCCTCTCCGGACAGGAGAACACCGGGGAGCTGTTTTTT	CASSLSGQENTGELFF
TRBJ2-7	TRBV5-1	TRBD2	NA	TGCGCCAGCAGCTTGGGACTAGCGGGAGGTGCTTCCTACGAGCAGTACTTC	CASSLGLAGGASYEQYF
TRBJ1-1	TRBV15	NA	NA	TGTGCCACCAGCTGGAACAGGGTCACTGAAGCTTTCTTT	CATSWNRVTEAFF
TRBJ2-7	TRBV28	TRBD1	once	TGTGCCAGCAGCCCCGCTACAGGGGCCTCATACGAGCAGTACTTC	CASSPATGASYEQYF
TRBJ1-6	TRBV12-5	TRBD1	NA	TGTGCTAGTGGTTTAGGACAGGGGGATTCACCCCTCCACTTT	CASGLGQGDSPLHF
TRBJ2-1	TRBV11-2	NA	NA	TGTGCCAGCAGCACAGGGCAAGGATTCTACAATGAGCAGTTCTTC	CASSTGQGFYNEQFF
TRBJ2-1	TRBV3-1/TRBV3-2	TRBD1	NA	TGTGCCAGCAGCCAAGGGGGACAGGGGGGAAGGTTCCCGTGGAATGAGCAGTTCTTC	CASSQGGQGGRFPWNEQFF
TRBJ2-7	TRBV30	TRBD1	NA	TGTGCCTGGACTCTTGGACAGGGTAACTACGAGCAGTACTTC	CAWTLGQGNYEQYF
TRBJ2-7	TRBV5-6	NA	NA	TGTGCCAGCAGCTTGTTGTCTAAAACCTACTTC	CASSLLSKTYF
TRBJ2-7	TRBV14	TRBD2	NA	TGTGCCAGCAGCCCGCCTAGCGGGGGTGCCTACGAGCAGTACTTC	CASSPPSGGAYEQYF
TRBJ2-7	TRBV7-9	TRBD1	NA	TGTGCCAGCAGCTTGGGGACAGGGGCCTACGAGCAGTACTTC	CASSLGTGAYEQYF
TRBJ2-3	TRBV25-1	TRBD2	NA	TGTGCCAGCAGTGAAGCGGGAGGGCACACAGATACGCAGTATTTT	CASSEAGGHTDTQYF